The present entry profiles one TCR beta chain with its context. Its specificity is not known. The sample originates from a study of T cell responses to AZD1222 COVID-19 vaccine. General study results and limits: Per reports, nearly half of all spike-specific TCRs target regions that are unmutated in variants.

This CDR3 contains 14 residues. Looked up from germline, CDR1 is SQVTM and CDR2 is ANQGSEA. J was trimmed by 5 bases and V by 6 bases; bases with no gene match: 12. Profiled with immunoSEQ multiplex PCR; TCRdb holds only in-frame clones, not every one. The sample includes 65,000 to 70,000 clones, approximately 80% seen only once; the top ten take around 5%. This clonotype was sampled from an adult in good health. The sequencing here drew on peripheral blood, taken on day 0 of AZD1222 vaccination. The V and J genes are TRBV29-1 and TRBJ1-1; 7 positions agree with TRBD1. The DNA for the CDR3 is TGCAGCGTCTCGACAGGGAGAAAGGGGACTGAAGCTTTCTTT. The encoded protein is CSVSTGRKGTEAFF.